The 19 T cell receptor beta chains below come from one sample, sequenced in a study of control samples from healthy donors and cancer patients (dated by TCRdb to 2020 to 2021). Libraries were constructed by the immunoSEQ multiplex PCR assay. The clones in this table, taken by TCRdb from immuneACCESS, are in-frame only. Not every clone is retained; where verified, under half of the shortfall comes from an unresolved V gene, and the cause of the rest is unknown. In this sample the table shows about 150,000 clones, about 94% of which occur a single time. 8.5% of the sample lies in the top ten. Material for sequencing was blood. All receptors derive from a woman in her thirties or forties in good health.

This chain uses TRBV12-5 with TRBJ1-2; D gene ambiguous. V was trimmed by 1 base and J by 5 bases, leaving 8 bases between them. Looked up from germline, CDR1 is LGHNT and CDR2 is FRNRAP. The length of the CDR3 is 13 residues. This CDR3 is CASGLELPYGYTF. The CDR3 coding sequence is TGTGCTAGTGGTTTGGAACTGCCGTATGGCTACACCTTC.

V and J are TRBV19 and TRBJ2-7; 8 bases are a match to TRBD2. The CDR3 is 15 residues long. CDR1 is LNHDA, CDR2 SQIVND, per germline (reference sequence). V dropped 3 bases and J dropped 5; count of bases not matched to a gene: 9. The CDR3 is CASSISGHGGDEQYF. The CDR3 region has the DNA TGTGCCAGTAGTATTTCAGGACACGGGGGGGACGAGCAGTACTTC.

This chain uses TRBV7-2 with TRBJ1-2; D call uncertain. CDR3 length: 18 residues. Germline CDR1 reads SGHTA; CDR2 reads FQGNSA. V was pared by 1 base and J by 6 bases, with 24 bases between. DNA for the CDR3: TGTGCCAGCAGCTTAGATGGGAGACCCAGGAGCCCGAAGAATGGCTACACCTTC. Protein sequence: CASSLDGRPRSPKNGYTF.

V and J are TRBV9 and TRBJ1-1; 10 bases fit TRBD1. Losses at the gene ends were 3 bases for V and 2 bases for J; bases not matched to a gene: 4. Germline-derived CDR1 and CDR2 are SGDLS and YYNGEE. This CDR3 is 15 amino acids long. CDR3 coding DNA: TGTGCCAGCAGCGAGGGGACAGGGGCCAACACTGAAGCTTTCTTT. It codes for CASSEGTGANTEAFF.

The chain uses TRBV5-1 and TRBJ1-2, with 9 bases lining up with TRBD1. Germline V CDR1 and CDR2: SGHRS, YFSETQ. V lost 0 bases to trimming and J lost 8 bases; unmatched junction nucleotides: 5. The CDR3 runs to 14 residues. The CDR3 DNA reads TGCGCCAGCAGCTTGGGGGACAGGGCTTACGGCTACACCTTC. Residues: CASSLGDRAYGYTF.

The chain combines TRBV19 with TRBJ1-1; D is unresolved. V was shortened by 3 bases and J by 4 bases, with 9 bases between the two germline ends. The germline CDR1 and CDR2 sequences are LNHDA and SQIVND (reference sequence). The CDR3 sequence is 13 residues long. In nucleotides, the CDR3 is TGTGCCAGTAGTATGGCGCGGAGCACTGAAGCTTTCTTT. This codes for CASSMARSTEAFF.

Written as DNA, the CDR3 is TGTGCCAGCAGTGAAGCGGGTCCGGGGTCAGATACGCAGTATTTT. It is translated as CASSEAGPGSDTQYF. The chain combines TRBV2 with TRBJ2-3; D is possibly TRBD2 (5 bases). Germline lookup yields CDR1 SNHLY and CDR2 FYNNEI. Trimming left V 0 bases short and J 4 bases short, with 11 bases between. This CDR3 is 15 amino acids long. Drawing the rest from reference TRBV2 and TRBJ2-3, the complete variable domain is EPEVTQTPSHQVTQMGQEVILRCVPISNHLYFYWYRQILGQKVEFLVSFYNNEISEKSEIFDDQFSVERPDGSNFTLKIRSTKLEDSAMYFCASSEAGPGSDTQYFGPGTRLTVL.

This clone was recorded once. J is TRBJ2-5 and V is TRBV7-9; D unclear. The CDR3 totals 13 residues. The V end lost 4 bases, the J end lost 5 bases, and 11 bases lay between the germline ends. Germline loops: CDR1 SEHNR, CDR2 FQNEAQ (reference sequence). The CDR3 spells CASSSRPSETQYF. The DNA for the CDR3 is TGTGCCAGCAGCTCCCGCCCATCGGAGACCCAGTACTTC.

CDR3 DNA sequence: TGTGCCAGCAGTTTCTCACAGCGGGAAACCTACAATGAGCAGTTCTTC. The encoded protein is CASSFSQRETYNEQFF. The J gene is TRBJ2-1, the V gene TRBV6-6, with 7 positions matching TRBD2. The V segment lost 4 bases and the J segment 2 bases; nucleotides outside the gene matches: 8. The CDR3 is 16 amino acids. Per the germline V gene, CDR1 is MNHNY and CDR2 is SVGAGI (reference sequence).

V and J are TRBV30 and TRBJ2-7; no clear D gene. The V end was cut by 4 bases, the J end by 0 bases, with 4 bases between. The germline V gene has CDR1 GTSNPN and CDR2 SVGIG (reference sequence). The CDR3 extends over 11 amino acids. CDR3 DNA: TGTGCCTGGACTCACTCCTACGAGCAGTACTTC. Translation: CAWTHSYEQYF. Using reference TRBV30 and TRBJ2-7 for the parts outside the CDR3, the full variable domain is SQTIHQWPATLVQPVGSPLSLECTVEGTSNPNLYWYRQAAGRGLQLLFYSVGIGQISSEVPQNLSASRPQDRQFILSSKKLLLSDSGFYLCAWTHSYEQYFGPGTRLTVT.

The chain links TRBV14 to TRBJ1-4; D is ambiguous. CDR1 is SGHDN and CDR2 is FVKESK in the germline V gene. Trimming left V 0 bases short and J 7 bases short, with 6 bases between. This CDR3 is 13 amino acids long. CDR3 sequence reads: CASSQELGEKLFF. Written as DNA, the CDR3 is TGTGCCAGCAGCCAAGAGTTAGGTGAAAAACTGTTTTTT.

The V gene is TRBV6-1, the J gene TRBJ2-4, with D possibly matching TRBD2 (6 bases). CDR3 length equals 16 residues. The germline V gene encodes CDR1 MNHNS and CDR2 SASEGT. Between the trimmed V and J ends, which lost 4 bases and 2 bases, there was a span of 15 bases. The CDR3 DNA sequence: TGTGCCAGCAGTGGGGGCGGGACGGAGACCAAAAACATTCAGTACTTC. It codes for CASSGGGTETKNIQYF.

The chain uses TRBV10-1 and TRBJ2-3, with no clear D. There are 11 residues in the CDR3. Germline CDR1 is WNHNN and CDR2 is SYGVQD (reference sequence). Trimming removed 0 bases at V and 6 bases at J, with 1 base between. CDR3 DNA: TGCGCCAGCAGTGAGTCGGATACGCAGTATTTT. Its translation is CASSESDTQYF.

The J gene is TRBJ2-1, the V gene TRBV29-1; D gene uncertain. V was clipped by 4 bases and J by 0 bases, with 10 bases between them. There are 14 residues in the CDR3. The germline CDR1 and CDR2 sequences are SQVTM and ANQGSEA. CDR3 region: CSVVGISSYNEQFF. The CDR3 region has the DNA TGCAGCGTTGTGGGCATTAGCTCCTACAATGAGCAGTTCTTC.

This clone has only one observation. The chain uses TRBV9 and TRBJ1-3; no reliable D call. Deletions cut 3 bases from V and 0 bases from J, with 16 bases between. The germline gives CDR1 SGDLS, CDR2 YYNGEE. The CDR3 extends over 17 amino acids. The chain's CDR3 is CASSEEPLPSSGNTIYF. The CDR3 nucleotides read TGTGCCAGCAGCGAAGAACCACTTCCCAGCTCTGGAAACACCATATATTTT.

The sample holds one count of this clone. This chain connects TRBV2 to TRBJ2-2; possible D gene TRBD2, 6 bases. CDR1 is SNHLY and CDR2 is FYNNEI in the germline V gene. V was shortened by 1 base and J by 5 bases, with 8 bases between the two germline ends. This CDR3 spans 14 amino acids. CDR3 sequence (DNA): TGTGCCAGCAGTGAAGTGGGGGGTACCGGGGAGCTGTTTTTT. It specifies CASSEVGGTGELFF.

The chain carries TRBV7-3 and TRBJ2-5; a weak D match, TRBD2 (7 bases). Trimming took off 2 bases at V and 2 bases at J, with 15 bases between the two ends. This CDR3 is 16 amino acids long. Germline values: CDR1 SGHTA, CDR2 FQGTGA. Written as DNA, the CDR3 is TGTGCCAGCAGCTTATCGGCGGGGGCGGGTCAAGAGACCCAGTACTTC. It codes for CASSLSAGAGQETQYF.

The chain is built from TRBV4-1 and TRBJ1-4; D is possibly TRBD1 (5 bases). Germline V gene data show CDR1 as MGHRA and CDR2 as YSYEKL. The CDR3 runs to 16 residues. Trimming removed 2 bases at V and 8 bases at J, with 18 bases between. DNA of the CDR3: TGCGCCAGCAGCCAACCACGTGAGGGTAGGGGAGAAAAACTGTTTTTT. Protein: CASSQPREGRGEKLFF.

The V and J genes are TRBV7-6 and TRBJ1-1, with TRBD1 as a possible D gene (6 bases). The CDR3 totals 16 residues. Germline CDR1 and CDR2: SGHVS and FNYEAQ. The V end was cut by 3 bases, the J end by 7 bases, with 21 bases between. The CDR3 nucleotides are TGTGCCAGCAGCTTTAGGCTTACAGGGCAACAAAATGAAGCTTTCTTT. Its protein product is CASSFRLTGQQNEAFF.